This record looks at one TCR beta chain sequence and its context. Unique molecular identifiers were incorporated during preparation of the TCRbeta library. TCRdb ran MiXCR on the PCR reads and lists one entry per CDR3 protein. In the table there are a few hundred thousand distinct CDR3 sequences, about 9.3% of which are singletons. These data belong to a study of T-cell reconstitution after alpha-beta-depleted transplantation in children. Here the sequenced sample was PBMCs from the stem cell graft donor, taken from the stem cell graft. The receptor was isolated from a human donor who donated a stem cell graft to a child with acute lymphoblastic leukemia.

CDR3 DNA sequence: TGCAGTGATCAAACTTCGACTAGCGGGAGAGAAGACGACTCCTACGAGCAGTACTTC. This encodes CSDQTSTSGREDDSYEQYF. The genes are TRBV20-1 and TRBJ2-7, with 12 bases aligning to TRBD2. The CDR3 extends over 19 amino acids. V lost 7 bases and J lost 0; bases outside the gene matches: 19. CDR1 DFQATT and CDR2 SNEGSKA come from the germline V gene (reference sequence).